A single sample is the source of the 30 T cell receptor beta chains below, sequenced in a study of cytomegalovirus exposure and HLA in healthy donors. Primers included in the PCR were 60 Vbeta and 13 Jbeta primers. Profiled with immunoSEQ multiplex PCR; TCRdb holds only in-frame clones, not every one. The table records 150,000 to 200,000 clones, 70% of them present only once. The specimen sequenced was PBMCs. Receptors originate from a man aged 18 to 30 in good health and CMV-seropositive.

The V and J genes are TRBV5-1 and TRBJ2-2, with 12 bases matching TRBD2. CDR1 is SGHRS, CDR2 YFSETQ, per germline. Trimming at V came to 3 bases and at J to 6 bases, leaving 6 bases not matched to a gene. The CDR3 covers 16 residues. The CDR3 reads CASSSQTSGSPGELFF. DNA of the CDR3: TGCGCCAGCAGCTCCCAGACTAGCGGGAGTCCCGGGGAGCTGTTTTTT.

This clone was seen at least ten times. The chain uses TRBV5-6 and TRBJ1-1; D is unclear. V shed 0 bases and J shed 1 base, with 4 bases lying between them. The CDR3 runs to 13 residues. Germline CDR1 and CDR2: SGHDT and YYEEEE. The CDR3 nucleotides are TGTGCCAGCAGCTTGGGAGAGAACACTGAAGCTTTCTTT. Its protein is CASSLGENTEAFF.

The chain employs TRBV29-1 and TRBJ2-1; 8 positions agree with TRBD2. This CDR3 is built from 16 residues. From germline, CDR1 is SQVTM and CDR2 ANQGSEA. V gave up 1 base and J gave up 8 bases; unmatched junction bases: 13. The CDR3 loop is CSVEGGGTSVSDEQFF. The CDR3 region has the DNA TGCAGCGTTGAAGGTGGGGGGACTAGTGTGTCGGATGAGCAGTTCTTC.

This rearrangement joins TRBV27 to TRBJ2-1, with TRBD2 identical over 7 bases. CDR3 length equals 14 residues. V lost 4 bases and J lost 2; bases outside the gene matches: 2. CDR1 and CDR2 (germline): MNHEY, SMNVEV (reference sequence). CDR3 amino acids: CASSSLAPYNEQFF. The CDR3 DNA follows: TGTGCCAGCAGTTCACTAGCGCCCTACAATGAGCAGTTCTTC.

This sequence joins TRBV5-6 and TRBJ1-2; TRBD1 matches at 7 bases. The J segment lost 3 bases and the V segment lost 4 bases, leaving 6 bases of the junction unmatched. CDR3 size: 14 residues. Germline values: CDR1 SGHDT, CDR2 YYEEEE. The CDR3 reads CASSVDRRYYGYTF. For the CDR3, the DNA is TGTGCCAGCAGCGTGGACAGGCGATACTATGGCTACACCTTC.

This clone was found a few times. The chain joins TRBV5-1 to TRBJ1-1; D gene ambiguous. The V end was cut by 1 base, the J end by 6 bases, with 13 bases between. Germline V gene sequence: CDR1 SGHRS, CDR2 YFSETQ. The CDR3 spans 14 residues. CDR3 region: CASSLTRGVAEAFF. For the CDR3, the DNA is TGCGCCAGCAGCTTGACCCGCGGTGTGGCTGAAGCTTTCTTT.

The V call is TRBV5-4, the J call TRBJ2-1; 10 bases match TRBD2. CDR3 length equals 15 residues. Unmatched junction bases numbered 3, after V lost 0 bases and J lost 6 bases. CDR1 SGHNT and CDR2 YYREEE come from the germline V gene (reference sequence). The CDR3 reads CASSLVASGGNEQFF. Here the CDR3 DNA reads TGTGCCAGCAGCTTGGTGGCTAGCGGGGGCAATGAGCAGTTCTTC.

This clone has only a few counts. V gene TRBV7-6 combines with J gene TRBJ2-3, with D hard to call. The V gene's germline CDR1 is SGHVS and CDR2 FNYEAQ. This CDR3 is built from 13 residues. V lost 5 bases to trimming and J lost 2 bases, with 8 bases between them. In DNA form, the CDR3 reads TGTGCCAGCAGCCCGAGCTACACAGATACGCAGTATTTT. Translating gives CASSPSYTDTQYF.

This clone came up a few times. The rearrangement joins TRBV1 to TRBJ2-2; the DNA was not compared with TRBD2, the D call given in the table. TRBV1 is a listed pseudogene. CDR3 length equals 16 residues. CDR3 nucleotide sequence: TGCACCAGCAGCCGGCGGTCCGGCACCAACACCGGGGAGCTGTTTTTT. The encoded protein is CTSSRRSGTNTGELFF.

The rearrangement links TRBV27 to TRBJ1-5; no definite D call. The CDR3 covers 16 residues. CDR1 and CDR2 from the germline V gene are MNHEY and SMNVEV (reference sequence). V shed 5 bases and J shed 1 base, with 15 bases lying between them. The CDR3 DNA reads TGTGCCAGCAGTGAGACCCGGGGAGGAAGCAATCAGCCCCAGCATTTT. It specifies CASSETRGGSNQPQHF.

V and J are TRBV4-1 and TRBJ2-2, with a possible D match to TRBD1 (5 bases). Trimming removed 1 base at V and 11 bases at J, with 20 bases between. Germline V CDR1 and CDR2: MGHRA, YSYEKL. The CDR3 totals 16 residues. CDR3 sequence (DNA): TGCGCCAGCAGCCAAGCGGTTCAGGGAACGGACCTCGAGCTGTTTTTT. Translating gives CASSQAVQGTDLELFF.

The chain links TRBV5-1 to TRBJ2-2, with TRBD1 matching 7 bases. The germline CDR1 and CDR2 sequences are SGHRS and YFSETQ. CDR3 size: 14 residues. Trimming took 2 bases from V and 5 from J; bases not matched to a gene: 3. In DNA form, the CDR3 reads TGCGCCAGCAGCTTAGGGACAGTAACCGGGGAGCTGTTTTTT. It is translated as CASSLGTVTGELFF.

The chain links TRBV5-6 to TRBJ1-6, with TRBD1 matching over 11 bases. The CDR3 consists of 18 residues. J was trimmed by 8 bases and V by 0 bases; bases with no gene match: 10. Germline CDR1 reads SGHDT; CDR2 reads YYEEEE. CDR3 sequence: CASSLVSGTGGPYSPLHF. In DNA, the CDR3 is TGTGCCAGCAGCTTGGTGAGTGGGACAGGGGGTCCCTATTCACCCCTCCACTTT.

This chain links TRBV19 with TRBJ2-2; D perhaps matches TRBD2 (7 bases). V was shortened by 1 base and J by 7 bases, with 16 bases between the two germline ends. The germline V gene has CDR1 LNHDA and CDR2 SQIVND (reference sequence). The CDR3 totals 16 residues. The DNA for the CDR3 is TGTGCCAGTAGTATAGTTGCGGGGGCGCGAGGCGGGGAGCTGTTTTTT. This translates into CASSIVAGARGGELFF.

The chain links TRBV27 to TRBJ1-1, with D tentatively TRBD1 (5 bases). CDR1 and CDR2 from the germline V gene are MNHEY and SMNVEV (reference sequence). The CDR3 spans 13 residues. The germline V and J ends were trimmed by 7 bases and 5 bases, with 14 bases remaining between them. This chain's CDR3 is CASTLRGGTEAFF. In DNA, the CDR3 is TGTGCCAGCACTTTGAGGGGAGGGACTGAAGCTTTCTTT.

The sample holds a few counts of this clone. The chain employs TRBV5-6 and TRBJ2-2; no definite D call. V lost 3 bases, J lost 6 bases, and 9 bases lay in between. The CDR3 has 13 amino acids. Germline CDR1 and CDR2: SGHDT and YYEEEE. The CDR3: CASSSPRAGELFF. Here the CDR3 DNA reads TGTGCCAGCAGCTCCCCCCGAGCCGGGGAGCTGTTTTTT.

CDR3 sequence: CASSRQPQGNSGNTIYF. The CDR3 coding sequence is TGCGCCAGCAGCAGACAGCCCCAGGGCAACTCTGGAAACACCATATATTTT. V is TRBV5-1 and J is TRBJ1-3, with D tentatively TRBD1 (5 bases). This CDR3 has 17 amino acids. The V end was cut by 4 bases, the J end by 0 bases, with 17 bases between. Germline V CDR1 and CDR2: SGHRS, YFSETQ.

The rearrangement uses TRBV6-1 and TRBJ1-2, with 10 positions matching TRBD1. The J segment lost 1 base and the V segment lost 5 bases, leaving 13 bases of the junction unmatched. The CDR3 totals 18 residues. Germline V gene lookup returns CDR1 MNHNS and CDR2 SASEGT. CDR3 sequence reads: CASSKDRGQVSYNYGYTF. In DNA, the CDR3 is TGTGCCAGCAGTAAAGACAGGGGGCAGGTCTCCTATAACTATGGCTACACCTTC.

This chain uses TRBV30 with TRBJ2-7, with 10 bases aligning to TRBD2. The junction had 2 bases not matched to a gene; V was cut back by 4 bases and J by 5 bases. CDR3 length: 12 residues. The germline V gene encodes CDR1 GTSNPN and CDR2 SVGIG (reference sequence). The CDR3 DNA follows: TGTGCCTGGACTAGCGGGAGAAACGAGCAGTACGTC. Amino acids: CAWTSGRNEQYV.

This clone was detected only once. V is TRBV6-5 and J is TRBJ1-1; D perhaps matches TRBD1 (6 bases). The CDR3 spans 14 residues. V lost 6 bases and J lost 4, with 15 bases in between. Looked up from germline, CDR1 is MNHEY and CDR2 is SVGAGI. The CDR3 here is CASSRGGIGTEAFF. CDR3 bases: TGTGCCAGCAGCCGCGGGGGCATCGGCACTGAAGCTTTCTTT.

In nucleotides, the CDR3 is TGTGCCAGCAGCCAACCGGGGGAGGGAGGGCAAGAGACCCAGTACTTC. Encoded protein: CASSQPGEGGQETQYF. This sequence joins TRBV4-2 and TRBJ2-5, with 7 bases identical to TRBD2. CDR1 is LGHNA, CDR2 YNFKEQ, per germline. The CDR3 spans 16 residues. Trimming removed 2 bases from V and 2 bases from J; junction bases left unmatched: 8.

The CDR3 region is CASSFGTDNEQFF. CDR3 DNA sequence: TGTGCCAGCAGCTTCGGGACAGACAATGAGCAGTTCTTC. This chain uses TRBV5-5 with TRBJ2-1; 7 nucleotides agree with TRBD1. CDR3 length: 13 amino acids. Per germline, CDR1 SGHKS and CDR2 YYEKEE (reference sequence). The trim removed 2 bases at V and 5 bases at J, leaving 1 base unmatched.

The chain is built from TRBV7-8 and TRBJ1-4; 7 nucleotides match TRBD1. From germline, CDR1 is SGHVS and CDR2 FQNEAQ. The CDR3 runs to 14 residues. With 6 bases clipped from V and 8 bases from J, the junction kept 9 bases outside the gene matches. The CDR3 protein is CASSWGTEGEKLFF. CDR3 coding DNA: TGTGCCAGCAGTTGGGGGACAGAGGGCGAAAAACTGTTTTTT.

V gene TRBV5-4 combines with J gene TRBJ1-1; tentatively, D is TRBD1 (5 bases). V was cut by 0 bases and J by 4 bases, with 10 bases left in between. Germline V CDR1 and CDR2: SGHNT, YYREEE (reference sequence). The CDR3 is made up of 14 amino acids. As DNA, the CDR3 is TGTGCCAGCAGCTTGGATCGGAGGGGCACTGAAGCTTTCTTT. Translation gives CASSLDRRGTEAFF.

The chain employs TRBV11-3 and TRBJ2-3, with 9 bases aligning to TRBD1. The CDR3 is made up of 14 amino acids. J was trimmed by 4 bases and V by 5 bases; bases with no gene match: 4. The germline CDR1 and CDR2 sequences are SGHNT and YENEEA. CDR3 DNA sequence: TGTGCCAGCAGCCTACGGACAGGGGCAGATACGCAGTATTTT. Translation gives CASSLRTGADTQYF.

This clone was detected a few times. CDR3 sequence reads: CASSLDRGQYSPLHF. CDR3 coding DNA: TGTGCCAGCAGCCTCGACAGGGGGCAATATTCACCCCTCCACTTT. The chain combines TRBV6-6 with TRBJ1-6; 10 nucleotides agree with TRBD1. The J segment lost 8 bases and the V segment lost 6 bases, leaving 7 bases of the junction unmatched. The CDR3 is made up of 15 amino acids. The germline V gene encodes CDR1 MNHNY and CDR2 SVGAGI (reference sequence).

This clone turned up a few times. This chain links TRBV6-4 with TRBJ2-7; 11 nucleotides agree with TRBD2. V was pared by 0 bases and J by 7 bases, with 5 bases of the junction left unmatched. Germline V CDR1 and CDR2: MRHNA, SNTAGT. CDR3 length equals 15 residues. For the CDR3, the DNA is TGTGCCAGCAGTGACTCCGGGGGACTAGCGGTGGAGCAGTACGTC. It yields the protein CASSDSGGLAVEQYV.

The chain has TRBV29-1 and TRBJ2-1, with 7 bases matching TRBD2. Germline assignment: CDR1 SQVTM and CDR2 ANQGSEA. CDR3 length equals 15 residues. Trimming at V came to 2 bases and at J to 2 bases, leaving 6 bases not matched to a gene. CDR3 nucleotide sequence: TGCAGCGTTGAAAAGGGACTACCAGCCTACAATGAGCAGTTCTTC. Amino acids: CSVEKGLPAYNEQFF.

V is TRBV11-2 and J is TRBJ1-1; weak D call: TRBD1 (6 bases). The CDR3 is 12 residues long. The germline gives CDR1 SGHAT, CDR2 FQNNGV. Deletions cut 5 bases from V and 12 bases from J, with 16 bases between. The chain's CDR3 is CASSPGGGSPFF. The CDR3 DNA sequence: TGTGCCAGCAGCCCGGGGGGGGGCTCCCCTTTCTTT. Using reference TRBV11-2 and TRBJ1-1 for the parts outside the CDR3, the full variable domain is EAGVAQSPRYKIIEKRQSVAFWCNPISGHATLYWYQQILGQGPKLLIQFQNNGVVDDSQLPKDRFSAERLKGVDSTLKIQPAKLEDSAVYLCASSPGGGSPFFGQGTRLTVV.

This clone was counted a few times. This same CDR3 is encoded by further DNA sequences in the sample. DNA of the CDR3: TGTGCCAGCAGCTTGGGGCTAGCGGGGGCCACCGGGGAGCTGTTTTTT. Its protein product is CASSLGLAGATGELFF. The genes are TRBV7-3 and TRBJ2-2; 10 bases fit TRBD2. Trimming removed 3 bases from V and 4 bases from J; junction bases left unmatched: 5. CDR1 and CDR2 from the germline V gene are SGHTA and FQGTGA. This CDR3 is built from 16 residues.